This is a list of T cell receptor beta chains from one sample in a study of blood T cell repertoires in COVID-19. TCRdb's copy holds only in-frame clones and misses some; the assay was immunoSEQ multiplex PCR. The sample carries fewer than 120,000 clones, 60% to 80% recorded once. Sequencing input: peripheral blood. All receptors derive from a woman older than 75 with active or convalescent COVID-19. Both conserved end residues are part of each CDR3. D genes are given only for firm matches. For some rows the clone size is stated as once, few or many, or as a class when expanded; others skip it.

TGTGCCAGCAGCAAATACTCCGGGGCTGGGGCCAACGTCCTGACTTTC	CASSKYSGAGANVLTF	-	TRBJ2-6	TRBV7-8	few
TGTGCCAGCCGCCGCGCCGGGATCTATGGCTACACCTTC	CASRRAGIYGYTF	-	TRBJ1-2	TRBV27	-
TGTGCCATCAGTGATGCTAGCGGGGCATACAATGAGCAGTTCTTC	CAISDASGAYNEQFF	TRBD2	TRBJ2-1	TRBV10-3	-
TGTGCCACCAGCATCCGGGGATCATATACGCAGTATTTT	CATSIRGSYTQYF	-	TRBJ2-3	TRBV15	-
TGTGCCAGCAGCCTAGCGGGGAGGACCAGGGGTGAGCAGTTCTTC	CASSLAGRTRGEQFF	TRBD2	TRBJ2-1	TRBV2	-
TGTGCCAGCAGCCTTCCCCAGGGACTAGCGGGGTGCCCCGACGAGCAGTACTTC	CASSLPQGLAGCPDEQYF	-	TRBJ2-7	TRBV21-1	-
TGTGCCACCAGTGAGGGACAGGGTGTCGGCTCTGGAAACACCATATATTTT	CATSEGQGVGSGNTIYF	TRBD1	TRBJ1-3	TRBV24-1	once
TGTGCCAGCTCACCACCGCCGGGTAGACTCACCGGGGAGCTGTTTTTT	CASSPPPGRLTGELFF	-	TRBJ2-2	TRBV18	-
TGTGCCAGCAGCTTGACAGGGCCCTACGAGCAGTACTTC	CASSLTGPYEQYF	TRBD1	TRBJ2-7	TRBV7-6	once
TGCGCCAGCCGCTCGAGTGCAACTAATGAAAAACTGTTTTTT	CASRSSATNEKLFF	-	TRBJ1-4	TRBV5-1	-
TGTGCCAGCTCACCAATGGCAGGGGGCCTGAACACTGAAGCTTTCTTT	CASSPMAGGLNTEAFF	TRBD1	TRBJ1-1	TRBV18	-
TGCGCCAGCAGCTTGACAGGGGTATATGGCTACACCTTC	CASSLTGVYGYTF	TRBD1	TRBJ1-2	TRBV5-1	-
TGTGCCAGCAGGTACTACAGGGACCAGCCCCAGCATTTT	CASRYYRDQPQHF	-	TRBJ1-5	TRBV6-6	-
TGTGCCAGTGTGGGGAGGACCTTTGCAACTAATGAAAAACTGTTTTTT	CASVGRTFATNEKLFF	-	TRBJ1-4	TRBV19	-
TGCAGTGCGAGTACTAGCGGGAGAGGAGGTGAGCAGTTCTTC	CSASTSGRGGEQFF	TRBD2	TRBJ2-1	TRBV20-1	-
TGTGCCAGCAGCTATAGCGGGAGTACAGATACGCAGTATTTT	CASSYSGSTDTQYF	TRBD2	TRBJ2-3	TRBV5-5	-
TGTGCCAGCAGCTTAGCTGGGGGCGGAGTGAGCGAAAAACTGTTTTTT	CASSLAGGGVSEKLFF	-	TRBJ1-4	TRBV7-9	many
TGCGCCAGCAGCCCCTTGACAGGGGCAACAGATACGCAGTATTTT	CASSPLTGATDTQYF	TRBD1	TRBJ2-3	TRBV5-1	-
TGTGCCAGCAGCTCCAGGGGTATGGTCTACGAGCAGTACTTC	CASSSRGMVYEQYF	-	TRBJ2-7	TRBV7-8	-
TGTGCCAGCAGCGCTCTACCGGGACTAGCGGCCCCTGATACGCAGTATTTT	CASSALPGLAAPDTQYF	TRBD2	TRBJ2-3	TRBV6-2/TRBV6-3	-
TGTGCCAGCACCCCAGGAATTAATAATTCACCCCTCCACTTT	CASTPGINNSPLHF	-	TRBJ1-6	TRBV9	-
TGTGCCAGCATCTTAGACACTAACACTGAAGCTTTCTTT	CASILDTNTEAFF	-	TRBJ1-1	TRBV2	-
TGTGCCAGTAGTATTAATACAGGGGTGGGCACAGATACGCAGTATTTT	CASSINTGVGTDTQYF	TRBD1	TRBJ2-3	TRBV19	-
TGTGCCAGCAGCCTCCCATCGGACAGGGACTACACCTTC	CASSLPSDRDYTF	TRBD1	TRBJ1-2	TRBV5-8	once
TGTGCCACCAGTGACGGAGCCTACAATGAGCAGTTCTTC	CATSDGAYNEQFF	-	TRBJ2-1	TRBV24-1	-
TGTGCCAGCAGTGAAGGCAGCGGGAGGCTGGACGAGCAGTACTTC	CASSEGSGRLDEQYF	TRBD2	TRBJ2-7	TRBV2	-
TGTGCCAGCAGCCTAGATCCGACAGGCCTAAATGAAAAACTGTTTTTT	CASSLDPTGLNEKLFF	-	TRBJ1-4	TRBV3-1/TRBV3-2	-
TGTGCCATCAGTGAGTCAGTAGATGAGCAGTTCTTC	CAISESVDEQFF	-	TRBJ2-1	TRBV10-3	-
TGTGCCAGTACCGGGGACAGATATGGCTACACCTTC	CASTGDRYGYTF	TRBD1	TRBJ1-2	TRBV19	-